This TCR beta chain originates from a study of a mutant IDH1 vaccine in newly diagnosed glioma. Overall study: The sex distribution of treated patients was around 60% male and roughly 38% female, with a mean age of around 40 years. Former treatment meant radiotherapy, temozolomide, or both; the majority had gotten both.

The table lists this clone with a count of one. Its antigen is not identified. This CDR3 has 16 amino acids. Germline assignment: CDR1 MDHEN and CDR2 SYDVKM. V dropped 1 base and J dropped 4 bases, with 17 bases sitting between them. Time point: week 23, last vaccination. Every vaccine dose comprised 300 ug of mutant IDH1 20-mer peptide plus topical imiquimod. Donors' newly diagnosed IDH1-mutant WHO grade 3 or 4 astrocytomas lacked nuclear ATRX. Here immunoSEQ multiplex PCR was the method, and the copy in TCRdb shows in-frame clones only, minus some. Here the sample spans around 11,000 clones, around 88% being singletons.

The chain combines TRBV28 with TRBJ2-7; perhaps TRBD2 as D (5 bases). The sequences come from PBMCs, collected from a glioma patient whose treatment included an IDH1 peptide vaccine. The origin of this receptor is a woman aged 40 to 50 with glioma. Some clones in this sample may be carry-over from other donors' samples. The CDR3 DNA follows: TGTGCCAGCAGTTTATTAAGTTGGGAGTCAACTTACGAGCAGTACTTC. Translation gives CASSLLSWESTYEQYF. Based on the CDR3 plus reference TRBV28 and TRBJ2-7, the full variable domain is DVKVTQSSRYLVKRTGEKVFLECVQDMDHENMFWYRQDPGLGLRLIYFSYDVKMKEKGDIPEGYSVSREKKERFSLILESASTNQTSMYLCASSLLSWESTYEQYFGPGTRLTVT.